Shown below are 5 T cell receptor beta chains from a single sample sequenced in a study of identical twins. Using its own MiXCR run on the 5' RACE reads, TCRdb lists one record per CDR3 protein. The data contain about 220,000 distinct CDR3 sequences, over 8% of them singletons. The sample was memory (CD45RO+) T cells sorted from blood. The origin of the receptors is a young woman in good health.

There are many counts of this clonotype. At one end the junction does not follow the germline gene, possibly because of a read error. The genes are TRBV18 and TRBJ2-7; weak D call: TRBD2 (5 bases). The CDR3 spans 15 residues. Per germline, CDR1 KGHSH and CDR2 LQKENI. The CDR3 DNA sequence: TGTGCCAGCTCATCACCCCGGGGTGGGGCCTACGAGCAGTACTTC. Translation: CASSSPRGGAYEQYF.

The sample holds a few counts of this clonotype. The genes are TRBV20-1 and TRBJ2-7; 9 bases align to TRBD1. V dropped 1 base and J dropped 5; count of bases not matched to a gene: 6. From germline, CDR1 is DFQATT and CDR2 SNEGSKA (reference sequence). The CDR3 totals 14 residues. The CDR3 spells CSARGGGQGHEQYF. CDR3 nucleotide sequence: TGCAGTGCTAGAGGGGGGGGACAGGGCCACGAGCAGTACTTC.

CDR3 amino acids: CASSLSGGTYNEQFF. The CDR3 bases are TGCGCCAGCAGCCTGAGCGGGGGGACCTACAATGAGCAGTTCTTC. The chain recombines TRBV5-1 with TRBJ2-1, with TRBD2 matching over 9 bases. The CDR3 loop spans 15 amino acids. In germline, CDR1 is SGHRS, CDR2 YFSETQ. The junction had 4 bases not matched to a gene; V was cut back by 4 bases and J by 2 bases.

The chain carries TRBV5-1 and TRBJ1-4; no reliable D call. The germline gives CDR1 SGHRS, CDR2 YFSETQ. This CDR3 comprises 12 residues. The germline V and J ends were trimmed by 0 bases and 12 bases, with 9 bases remaining between them. CDR3 in DNA: TGCGCCAGCAGCTTGGATACAGTACAACTGTTTTTT. It is translated as CASSLDTVQLFF.

The chain carries TRBV12-3 or TRBV12-4 and TRBJ1-5, with no clear D. The CDR3 loop spans 14 amino acids. The ends were cut back, 3 bases at V and 9 bases at J, with 15 bases in the middle. In nucleotides, the CDR3 is TGTGCCAGCAGTTTGTGGCAAAAAGGTTTGCCCCAGCATTTT. It encodes CASSLWQKGLPQHF.